The 19 T cell receptor beta chains below come from one sample, sequenced in a study of blood T cell repertoires in COVID-19. The repertoire was sequenced with immunoSEQ multiplex PCR; TCRdb's copy has only in-frame clones and lacks some. The sample yields 150,000 to 200,000 clones, about 86% seen once. The sequencing sample was made of peripheral blood. These receptors originate from a woman in her twenties or thirties with active or convalescent COVID-19.

The chain carries TRBV19 and TRBJ2-7; TRBD1 aligns across 7 bases. The CDR3 sequence is 16 residues long. Trimming took 3 bases from V and 0 from J; bases not matched to a gene: 8. CDR1 is LNHDA and CDR2 is SQIVND in the germline V gene (reference sequence). The CDR3 here is CASSIWDRKNSYEQYF. CDR3 nucleotide sequence: TGTGCCAGTAGTATTTGGGACAGAAAAAACTCCTACGAGCAGTACTTC.

The chain couples TRBV13 to TRBJ1-1; 8 bases line up with TRBD1. This CDR3 comprises 14 residues. Germline V CDR1 and CDR2: PRHDT, FYEKMQ (reference sequence). After removal of 2 bases from V and 4 bases from J, the junction contained 3 bases not matched to a gene. The CDR3, as DNA: TGTGCCAGCAGCTTAAGTCAGGGGGCCACTGAAGCTTTCTTT. Encoded protein: CASSLSQGATEAFF.

This clone has more than one count but fewer than ten. The CDR3 protein is CAISEKDRAGNTIYF. The DNA for the CDR3 is TGTGCCATCAGTGAGAAGGACAGGGCTGGAAACACCATATATTTT. The genes are TRBV10-3 and TRBJ1-3; 8 bases agree with TRBD1. This CDR3 has 15 amino acids. J was trimmed by 2 bases and V by 2 bases; bases with no gene match: 2. CDR1 and CDR2 (germline): ENHRY, SYGVKD.

This chain joins TRBV11-2 and TRBJ2-2; D remains ambiguous. V was pared by 5 bases and J by 4 bases, with 11 bases between. CDR3 length: 14 amino acids. Germline assignment: CDR1 SGHAT and CDR2 FQNNGV. DNA of the CDR3: TGTGCCAGCAGCCCAACAGCTCCCACCGGGGAGCTGTTTTTT. As protein: CASSPTAPTGELFF.

This clone was detected only once. J is TRBJ2-1 and V is TRBV6-1; 10 positions match TRBD2. The V gene end was trimmed by 1 base and the J gene end by 5 bases; junction bases not matched to a gene: 5. CDR1 and CDR2 from the germline V gene are MNHNS and SASEGT. This CDR3 comprises 16 residues. CDR3 DNA: TGTGCCAGCAGTGAAGAAGCGGGAGGGCCCGACAATGAGCAGTTCTTC. This codes for CASSEEAGGPDNEQFF.

There are a few counts of this clone. The rearrangement uses TRBV19 and TRBJ2-7; 9 bases align to TRBD1. V lost 3 bases to trimming and J lost 4 bases; unmatched junction nucleotides: 4. In germline, CDR1 is LNHDA, CDR2 SQIVND (reference sequence). The CDR3 length is 14 residues. CDR3 region: CASSMGTGKYEQYF. CDR3 sequence (DNA): TGTGCCAGTAGTATGGGGACAGGGAAGTACGAGCAGTACTTC.

In DNA form, the CDR3 reads TGTGCCAGCAGTTACACCCTAAGGGGGCGATACACCTCCTACGAGCAGTACTTC. Residues: CASSYTLRGRYTSYEQYF. The chain carries TRBV6-2 or TRBV6-3 and TRBJ2-7; the match to TRBD1 covers 7 bases. J was trimmed by 0 bases and V by 2 bases; bases with no gene match: 13. Per the germline V gene, CDR1 is MNHEY and CDR2 is SVGEGT. This CDR3 spans 18 amino acids.

This chain uses TRBV4-1 with TRBJ2-2, with a possible D match to TRBD1 (5 bases). Germline V gene data show CDR1 as MGHRA and CDR2 as YSYEKL. With 1 base removed from V and 1 base from J, the gap between germline ends came to 10 bases. This CDR3 comprises 16 residues. This CDR3 is CASSQVEGVNTGELFF. For the CDR3, the DNA is TGCGCCAGCAGCCAAGTTGAAGGGGTGAACACCGGGGAGCTGTTTTTT.

In this sample, this clone turned up once. The V gene is TRBV29-1, the J gene TRBJ1-4, with D unresolved. This CDR3 comprises 12 residues. V was trimmed by 4 bases and J by 7 bases, leaving 10 bases between them. Germline CDR1 SQVTM, CDR2 ANQGSEA. CDR3 sequence: CSVAQAGEKLFF. For the CDR3, the DNA is TGCAGCGTTGCCCAAGCGGGTGAAAAACTGTTTTTT.

This sequence joins TRBV13 and TRBJ1-3; D remains ambiguous. Trimming removed 5 bases from V and 4 bases from J, with 12 bases in between. Per germline, CDR1 PRHDT and CDR2 FYEKMQ (reference sequence). CDR3 length: 14 residues. The CDR3 nucleotides are TGTGCCAGCAGCCCTCAGGCGCCGGGAAACACCATATATTTT. Amino acid sequence: CASSPQAPGNTIYF.

The chain has TRBV14 and TRBJ1-2; no clear D. The CDR3 sequence is 16 residues long. Germline assignment: CDR1 SGHDN and CDR2 FVKESK. Trimming removed 2 bases from V and 5 bases from J, with 18 bases in between. This CDR3 is CASSQMGIGSRYGYTF. CDR3 DNA sequence: TGTGCCAGCAGCCAAATGGGGATTGGGAGTCGGTATGGCTACACCTTC.

The V and J genes are TRBV2 and TRBJ1-2; a possible D gene is TRBD1 (6 bases). Trimming removed 3 bases from V and 5 bases from J, with 19 bases in between. The CDR3 loop spans 16 amino acids. CDR1 and CDR2 from the germline V gene are SNHLY and FYNNEI. The CDR3 spells CASSDRPSGGAYGYTF. DNA of the CDR3: TGTGCCAGCAGTGATAGACCCTCGGGGGGCGCATATGGCTACACCTTC. The full variable domain, completed using reference TRBV2 and TRBJ1-2, is EPEVTQTPSHQVTQMGQEVILRCVPISNHLYFYWYRQILGQKVEFLVSFYNNEISEKSEIFDDQFSVERPDGSNFTLKIRSTKLEDSAMYFCASSDRPSGGAYGYTFGSGTRLTVV.

The V gene is TRBV5-1, the J gene TRBJ2-3; TRBD1 aligns across 9 bases. The CDR3 has 14 amino acids. Germline values: CDR1 SGHRS, CDR2 YFSETQ. Trimming removed 4 bases from V and 4 bases from J; junction bases left unmatched: 4. CDR3 bases: TGCGCCAGCAGCCTGGGACAGGGATCAGATACGCAGTATTTT. It is translated as CASSLGQGSDTQYF.

V is TRBV18 and J is TRBJ1-4; tentatively, D is TRBD1 (5 bases). The CDR3 runs 16 residues. Germline-derived CDR1 and CDR2 are KGHSH and LQKENI. V was trimmed by 4 bases and J by 0 bases, leaving 12 bases between them. CDR3 nucleotide sequence: TGTGCCAGCTCACGATTGACAGAGGCAACTAATGAAAAACTGTTTTTT. It yields the protein CASSRLTEATNEKLFF.

Here the CDR3 DNA reads TGTGCCAGCAGTTTAGGGGGACAGGTTTATGGCTACACCTTC. This encodes CASSLGGQVYGYTF. This chain connects TRBV28 to TRBJ1-2; 8 bases line up with TRBD1. Germline lookup yields CDR1 MDHEN and CDR2 SYDVKM. The CDR3 is 14 amino acids. J was trimmed by 5 bases and V by 2 bases; bases with no gene match: 4.

The CDR3 sequence: CAISEGPGIDNSPLHF. CDR3 in DNA: TGTGCCATCAGTGAGGGGCCGGGGATAGACAATTCACCCCTCCACTTT. J is TRBJ1-6 and V is TRBV10-3; D ambiguous. The ends were cut back, 2 bases at V and 7 bases at J, with 15 bases in the middle. Germline-derived CDR1 and CDR2 are ENHRY and SYGVKD. The CDR3 contains 16 residues.

This chain joins TRBV18 and TRBJ2-3, with 11 bases that match TRBD2. V lost 6 bases to trimming and J lost 10 bases; unmatched junction nucleotides: 12. Germline V gene lookup returns CDR1 KGHSH and CDR2 LQKENI. The CDR3 length is 15 residues. CDR3 coding DNA: TGTGCCAGCTCCGATGTAGCGGGAGGGCCTAGTGCGCAGTATTTT. Amino acids: CASSDVAGGPSAQYF.

This rearrangement joins TRBV28 to TRBJ2-5; 8 positions agree with TRBD2. The length of the CDR3 is 16 residues. J lost 1 base, V lost 5 bases, and 9 bases had no gene match. Germline V gene lookup returns CDR1 MDHEN and CDR2 SYDVKM. CDR3 nucleotides: TGTGCCAGCAGTACAAGAGTAGCGGGACTCCAAGAGACCCAGTACTTC. Translating it yields CASSTRVAGLQETQYF.

This clone came up once. The chain links TRBV7-6 to TRBJ1-1; D might be TRBD1 (5 bases). The CDR3 contains 13 residues. Germline V lookup: CDR1 SGHVS, CDR2 FNYEAQ. V lost 5 bases and J 5 bases, leaving 12 bases between the germline ends. The CDR3 sequence is CASSIRVGTEAFF. The DNA of the CDR3 is TGTGCCAGCAGCATCAGGGTTGGAACTGAAGCTTTCTTT. The full variable domain, rest sourced from reference TRBV7-6 and TRBJ1-1, is GAGVSQSPRYKVTKRGQDVALRCDPISGHVSLYWYRQALGQGPEFLTYFNYEAQQDKSGLPNDRFSAERPEGSISTLTIQRTEQRDSAMYRCASSIRVGTEAFFGQGTRLTVV.